This T cell receptor beta chain was recovered during a study of T cell repertoires in cytomegalovirus infection. At the level of the study: Public signatures in TCR beta pointed to CMV infection and matching HLA type.

This clonotype was seen a few times. Its specificity is not known. TCRdb recomputed calls from the reads with MiXCR, one row per CDR3 protein. The sample holds about 600,000 distinct CDR3 sequences, 20% to 25% seen once. General study results and limits: CMV-specific HLA-C-restricted TCR beta clonotypes dominated the ex vivo response.

This clonotype was obtained from a human donor in good health (CMV status not recorded). Some clones in this sample may be carry-over from other donors' samples. Sample: CD8+ T cells from PBMCs.

This chain's CDR3 is CASGHSGSTDTQYF. The CDR3 DNA sequence: TGTGCCAGCGGCCATAGCGGTAGCACAGATACGCAGTATTTT. The rearrangement joins TRBV6-2 or TRBV6-3 to TRBJ2-3, with D possibly being TRBD2 (6 bases). CDR1 is MNHEY, CDR2 SVGEGT, per germline. V dropped 8 bases and J dropped 0 bases, with 12 bases sitting between them. The CDR3 spans 14 residues.